The rows below give T cell receptor beta chains drawn from one sample of a study of blood T cell repertoires in COVID-19. Sequencing used immunoSEQ multiplex PCR; TCRdb keeps in-frame clones, though not all of them. The sample lists about 120,000 clones, roughly 84% occurring once. Sequenced sample: PBMCs or T cells enriched from blood (not recorded which). The receptors were sampled from a woman in her 30s who had recovered from COVID-19. The CDR3 runs from the conserved cysteine through the conserved F or W. The D gene is left open where the match is weak. Expanded clones are given a class, and other clones once, few, many or no size at all.

>TRBJ1-6|-|TRBV7-9|few
TGTGCCAGCAGCCAGGGGTCGGGGTTCTATAATTCACCCCTCCACTTT
CASSQGSGFYNSPLHF
>TRBJ2-7|TRBD1|TRBV2|-
TGTGCCAGCAGTGGGACAGGGAGCTCCTACGAGCAGTACTTC
CASSGTGSSYEQYF
>TRBJ2-7|TRBD1|TRBV6-5|-
TGTGCCAGCAGGCCAGGGGGCTCCTACGAGCAGTACTTC
CASRPGGSYEQYF
>TRBJ2-7|TRBD2|TRBV7-2|-
TGTGCCAGCAGCTTAGGGGGGGGCTACGAGCAGTACTTC
CASSLGGGYEQYF
>TRBJ2-7|-|TRBV9|-
TGTGCCAGCAGCGTTTCGTCTAGCGAACTTCTCGCCTACGAGCAGTACTTC
CASSVSSSELLAYEQYF
>TRBJ2-5|TRBD1|TRBV7-3|-
TGTGCCAGCAGCGTCCAGACAGGGGAGACCCAGTACTTC
CASSVQTGETQYF
>TRBJ1-5|TRBD1|TRBV7-9|-
TGTGCCAGCAGCTTCACAGGGGATAGCAATCAGCCCCAGCATTTT
CASSFTGDSNQPQHF
>TRBJ1-3|TRBD1|TRBV5-4|many
TGTGCCAGCAGCTGGGGCCAGGGGGCCTCTGGAAACACCATATATTTT
CASSWGQGASGNTIYF
>TRBJ2-1|-|TRBV10-3|-
TGTGCCATCAGTGAGTCGTATCAGGGGCACGATGAGCAGTTCTTC
CAISESYQGHDEQFF
>TRBJ2-2|TRBD2|TRBV5-1|-
TGCGCCAGCAGCTCCAGGACTAGCGGGAGGGCCTATGGCGGGGAGCTGTTTTTT
CASSSRTSGRAYGGELFF
>TRBJ1-5|-|TRBV4-3|-
TGCGCCAGCAGCCTTGACCGCAGGCAGCCCCAGCATTTT
CASSLDRRQPQHF
>TRBJ1-2|TRBD1|TRBV28|-
TGTGCCAGCAGATGGACAGGGGGCGACTATGGCTACACCTTC
CASRWTGGDYGYTF
>TRBJ2-1|-|TRBV7-3|-
TGTGCCAGCAGCTTATCGGGAGCCGCCTCCTACAATGAGCAGTTCTTC
CASSLSGAASYNEQFF
>TRBJ2-1|TRBD2|TRBV4-3|few
TGCGCCAGCAGCCAAGATTTTGCCCCGACTAGCGGGAGGTTGGATGAGCAGTTCTTC
CASSQDFAPTSGRLDEQFF
>TRBJ1-4|-|TRBV3-1/TRBV3-2|-
TGTGCCAGCAGCTCCACGGGAGTCCCAACTAATGAAAAACTGTTTTTT
CASSSTGVPTNEKLFF
>TRBJ2-2|TRBD2|TRBV25-1|-
TGTGCCAGCAGTGGGACTGCGGGAGAGAACACCGGGGAGCTGTTTTTT
CASSGTAGENTGELFF
>TRBJ2-6|-|TRBV28|-
TGTGCCAGCAGACAACAGGGTTTCGGGGCCAACGTCCTGACTTTC
CASRQQGFGANVLTF
>TRBJ1-2|-|TRBV6-2/TRBV6-3|-
TGTGCCAGCAGCAAGGACTCTAACTATGGCTACACCTTC
CASSKDSNYGYTF
>TRBJ2-7|-|TRBV4-3|few
TGCGCCAGCAGCCAAGATTTAGGGGGGGCCTACGAGCAGTACTTC
CASSQDLGGAYEQYF
>TRBJ2-7|-|TRBV7-2|-
TGTGCCAGCAGCTTAGAGTCTAGTAGAGCCTACGAGCAGTACTTC
CASSLESSRAYEQYF
>TRBJ1-2|-|TRBV30|-
TGTGCCTGGAGACCTGACAGGTCTGGCTACACCTTC
CAWRPDRSGYTF
>TRBJ1-1|-|TRBV12-2|-
TGTGCAAGTCGCTTAGCCGAGGAGAACACTGAAGCTTTCTTT
CASRLAEENTEAFF
>TRBJ1-4|-|TRBV27|-
TGTGCCAGCAGTGGGGTCAGGACACTTGGGAATAAACTGTTTTTT
CASSGVRTLGNKLFF
>TRBJ2-4|-|TRBV30|-
TGTGCCTGGAGTCCAAACTCAAACATTCAGTACTTC
CAWSPNSNIQYF
>TRBJ2-2|TRBD1|TRBV19|-
TGTGCCAGTATTGGGACAGGGTGGACCGGGGAGCTGTTTTTT
CASIGTGWTGELFF
>TRBJ2-7|-|TRBV6-5|-
TGTGCCAGCAAGAACCTGGGGGGGCAGTACTTC
CASKNLGGQYF
>TRBJ1-2|TRBD1|TRBV7-2|-
TGTGCCAGCAGCTTAGGCCGGGACAGGATCACTAACTATGGCTACACCTTC
CASSLGRDRITNYGYTF
>TRBJ1-2|-|TRBV28|-
TGTGCCAGCAGTTGGTACGGGAAGAGAGGCTACACCTTC
CASSWYGKRGYTF
>TRBJ1-1|-|TRBV19|-
TGTGCCAGTAGTAGGCCCATCGTCGAAGCTTTCTTT
CASSRPIVEAFF